Below are 19 T cell receptor beta chains sequenced from a single sample in a study of T cells in Graves' hyperthyroidism and ophthalmopathy. Amplified regions were TCR beta CDR3 sequences from RNA transcripts. With the HTBI primer set, the TCR CDR3 went through a first round of RT-PCR. TCRdb passed the multiplex PCR reads through MiXCR, listing each CDR3 protein once. The data contain 450,000 to 650,000 distinct CDR3 sequences, about a sixth of them seen just once; the ten biggest clones take up approximately 18%. Material: blood. The receptors shown here come from a woman in her late teens or twenties with Graves' ophthalmopathy.

This clonotype was counted ten times or more. The chain joins TRBV11-1 to TRBJ2-1; possibly TRBD2 for D (5 bases). The CDR3 extends over 15 amino acids. Trimming left V 4 bases short and J 1 base short, with 11 bases between. The germline V gene has CDR1 SGHAT and CDR2 FQDESV (reference sequence). CDR3: CASSSSPGSYNEQFF. The CDR3 coding sequence is TGTGCCAGCAGCTCCTCCCCGGGGTCCTACAATGAGCAGTTCTTC.

This clonotype was counted a few times. The gene calls are TRBV12-3 or TRBV12-4 and TRBJ2-7; TRBD1 aligns across 9 bases. CDR3 length equals 14 residues. The V gene end was trimmed by 5 bases and the J gene end by 6 bases; junction bases not matched to a gene: 8. The CDR3 bases are TGTGCCAGCAGTCCCCGGACAGGGGAGGTCGAGCAGTACTTC. Translated, it gives CASSPRTGEVEQYF.

The V and J genes are TRBV11-2 and TRBJ2-4; a possible D gene is TRBD2 (5 bases). The CDR3 extends over 15 amino acids. V was pared by 6 bases and J by 4 bases, with 16 bases between. The germline V gene has CDR1 SGHAT and CDR2 FQNNGV. The CDR3 sequence is CASSPGGKDKNIQYF. In DNA, the CDR3 is TGTGCCAGCAGTCCCGGAGGCAAAGATAAAAACATTCAGTACTTC.

This chain connects TRBV10-3 to TRBJ2-3, with D unclear. Germline CDR1 reads ENHRY; CDR2 reads SYGVKD. This CDR3 comprises 13 residues. V lost 5 bases to trimming and J lost 0 bases, with 6 bases between them. CDR3 coding DNA: TGTGCCATCAGTTCATCTAGCACAGATACGCAGTATTTT. Translation: CAISSSSTDTQYF.

The table lists this clonotype with a count of one. The V and J genes are TRBV6-2 or TRBV6-3 and TRBJ2-1; 11 nucleotides agree with TRBD2. V shed 5 bases and J 6 bases; nucleotides not matched to a gene: 6. Germline-derived CDR1 and CDR2 are MNHEY and SVGEGT. This CDR3 region has 15 residues. This chain's CDR3 is CASSITSGGPNEQFF. The CDR3 DNA follows: TGTGCCAGCAGTATAACTAGCGGGGGCCCCAATGAGCAGTTCTTC.

This chain connects TRBV3-1 to TRBJ2-1; 8 bases are shared with TRBD1. V dropped 5 bases and J dropped 3; count of bases not matched to a gene: 6. Per germline, CDR1 LGHDT and CDR2 YNNKEL (reference sequence). This CDR3 has 15 residues. The chain's CDR3 is CASSFWTGSYNEQFF. In DNA form, the CDR3 reads TGTGCCAGCAGCTTTTGGACAGGGAGCTACAATGAGCAGTTCTTC.

A note on this clonotype: A much larger clone differs from this one at a single base, so this may be a read error. CDR3: CASSLVASPNEQYF. The CDR3 DNA is TGTGCCAGCAGCTTGGTAGCTAGCCCGAATGAGCAGTACTTC. The chain combines TRBV5-6 with TRBJ2-7; D may be TRBD2 (5 bases). Germline V gene data show CDR1 as SGHDT and CDR2 as YYEEEE. Trimming cost V 0 bases and J 7 bases, with 14 bases left between them. The CDR3 has 14 amino acids. The whole variable domain, filled in from reference TRBV5-6 and TRBJ2-7, reads DAGVTQSPTHLIKTRGQQVTLRCSPKSGHDTVSWYQQALGQGPQFIFQYYEEEERQRGNFPDRFSGHQFPNYSSELNVNALLLGDSALYLCASSLVASPNEQYFGPGTRLTVT.

This clonotype was observed a few times. The rearrangement joins TRBV10-3 to TRBJ2-5; 7 bases agree with TRBD1. V was pared by 4 bases and J by 5 bases, with 1 base of the junction left unmatched. CDR3 length: 12 amino acids. Germline V gene sequence: CDR1 ENHRY, CDR2 SYGVKD. The CDR3 is CAISATGETQYF. As DNA, the CDR3 is TGTGCCATCAGTGCGACAGGGGAGACCCAGTACTTC.

The rearrangement joins TRBV28 to TRBJ2-4, with 7 bases lining up with TRBD1. Germline lookup yields CDR1 MDHEN and CDR2 SYDVKM. The CDR3 contains 15 residues. V lost 7 bases, J lost 0 bases, and 6 bases stayed unmatched. CDR3 sequence (DNA): TGTGCCAGCATGGGACAGCTACTAGCCAAAAACATTCAGTACTTC. Protein product: CASMGQLLAKNIQYF.

The chain recombines TRBV5-1 with TRBJ2-7, with 14 bases fitting TRBD2. Germline V gene sequence: CDR1 SGHRS, CDR2 YFSETQ. The J segment lost 5 bases and the V segment lost 0 bases, leaving 1 base of the junction unmatched. This CDR3 spans 15 amino acids. CDR3 region: CASSLGGLAGDEQYF. In DNA, the CDR3 is TGCGCCAGCAGCTTGGGGGGACTAGCGGGAGACGAGCAGTACTTC.

The table lists this clonotype with a few counts. This rearrangement joins TRBV5-1 to TRBJ2-2, with 10 bases aligning to TRBD2. CDR1 and CDR2 from the germline V gene are SGHRS and YFSETQ. CDR3 length: 18 amino acids. Trimming at V came to 4 bases and at J to 2 bases, leaving 11 bases not matched to a gene. CDR3 in DNA: TGCGCCAGCAGCGCACAACCTGGACTAGCGGCTAACACCGGGGAGCTGTTTTTT. It encodes CASSAQPGLAANTGELFF.

This clonotype was observed a few times. This chain uses TRBV6-9 with TRBJ1-2; 7 bases are a match to TRBD1. This CDR3 is 13 amino acids long. Germline-derived CDR1 and CDR2 are MNHGY and SVAAGI. V was pared by 3 bases and J by 7 bases, with 5 bases of the junction left unmatched. Written as DNA, the CDR3 is TGTGCCAGCAGTTACCTGACAGGGTTTGGCTACACCTTC. Protein sequence: CASSYLTGFGYTF.

The table lists this clonotype with many counts. The chain couples TRBV28 to TRBJ2-2; D gene ambiguous. This CDR3 comprises 13 residues. The germline V gene has CDR1 MDHEN and CDR2 SYDVKM. The V end lost 6 bases, the J end lost 6 bases, and 11 bases lay between the germline ends. The CDR3 DNA is TGTGCCAGCAGGCCCCCGGTGGCCGGGGAGCTGTTTTTT. Protein product: CASRPPVAGELFF.

The chain recombines TRBV13 with TRBJ1-1, with 7 nucleotides matching TRBD1. CDR3 size: 13 residues. Germline values: CDR1 PRHDT, CDR2 FYEKMQ (reference sequence). V lost 5 bases, J lost 6 bases, and 6 bases stayed unmatched. CDR3 coding DNA: TGTGCCAGCAGCCCAGGCGGACAGGCTGAAGCTTTCTTT. It codes for CASSPGGQAEAFF.

This clonotype was found many times. V and J are TRBV6-4 and TRBJ2-3; 8 bases are a match to TRBD2. CDR3 size: 15 residues. Germline CDR1 and CDR2: MRHNA and SNTAGT. Trimming took 0 bases from V and 2 from J; bases not matched to a gene: 1. The DNA of the CDR3 is TGTGCCAGCAGTGACTCCGGGGGGGCCACAGATACGCAGTATTTT. This encodes CASSDSGGATDTQYF.

This clonotype has at least ten counts. The chain carries TRBV2 and TRBJ1-6; D is perhaps TRBD1 (6 bases). This CDR3 spans 15 amino acids. The germline V gene has CDR1 SNHLY and CDR2 FYNNEI. Trimming stripped 10 bases from V and 2 bases from J, with 15 bases between. DNA of the CDR3: TGTGCCACCCGACAGCCAGGGGCCTATAATTCACCCCTCCACTTT. Its protein is CATRQPGAYNSPLHF.

The J gene is TRBJ2-3, the V gene TRBV29-1, with D possibly TRBD1 on 8 matching bases. Germline V gene data show CDR1 as SQVTM and CDR2 as ANQGSEA. The V and J ends lost 3 bases and 4 bases respectively, with 23 bases between them. The CDR3 covers 17 residues. The CDR3 sequence is CSVEGNRGGTRADTQYF. The CDR3, as DNA: TGCAGCGTTGAGGGGAACAGGGGGGGGACACGAGCAGATACGCAGTATTTT.

The chain links TRBV6-4 to TRBJ2-2, with 9 positions matching TRBD2. Germline V gives CDR1 MRHNA, CDR2 SNTAGT. The CDR3 consists of 18 residues. Trimming at V came to 5 bases and at J to 7 bases, leaving 17 bases not matched to a gene. CDR3 coding DNA: TGTGCCAGCAGTTACGGTGCGGGAGGGCCGCAATGGATCGGGGAGCTGTTTTTT. Its protein is CASSYGAGGPQWIGELFF.

At least ten counts were recorded for this clonotype. The V and J genes are TRBV3-1 and TRBJ2-3, with 7 bases matching TRBD2. The V gene end was trimmed by 4 bases and the J gene end by 2 bases; junction bases not matched to a gene: 3. This CDR3 has 14 residues. Germline CDR1 LGHDT, CDR2 YNNKEL (reference sequence). This CDR3 reads CASSLGTNTDTQYF. CDR3 nucleotides: TGTGCCAGCAGCCTCGGGACTAACACAGATACGCAGTATTTT.